Shown below are 23 T cell receptor beta chains from a single sample sequenced in a study of beta chain features in type 1 diabetes. Isolated RNA was reverse transcribed in full, so expressed TCRB transcripts were sequenced. TCRdb's table, derived via immunoSEQ multiplex PCR, lists solely in-frame clones and lacks some. The table lists roughly 500,000 clones, about an eighth of them singletons. The sample taken for sequencing was naive CD4+ T cells from blood. These receptors originate from a woman between 18 and 30 years old in good health.

J is TRBJ2-7 and V is TRBV4-2; D possibly uses TRBD1 or TRBD2 (5 bases each). V was pared by 3 bases and J by 2 bases, with 8 bases between. CDR3 size: 13 residues. From germline, CDR1 is LGHNA and CDR2 YNFKEQ. CDR3 amino acids: CASSHEGTYEQYF. CDR3 DNA: TGTGCCAGCAGCCACGAGGGGACCTACGAGCAGTACTTC.

V and J are TRBV4-3 and TRBJ2-7, with 7 bases that match TRBD1. J gave up 3 bases and V 3 bases, and 11 bases lay outside the gene matches. Germline CDR1 reads LGHNA; CDR2 reads YSLEER. The CDR3 runs 16 residues. CDR3 residues: CASSQDPGTANYEQYV. The CDR3 DNA reads TGCGCCAGCAGCCAGGACCCCGGGACAGCTAACTACGAGCAGTACGTC.

This clone was counted between two and nine times. The chain carries TRBV7-9 and TRBJ1-1, with D tentatively TRBD1 (6 bases). The CDR3 sequence is 16 residues long. Germline CDR1 reads SEHNR; CDR2 reads FQNEAQ (reference sequence). The V gene lost 2 bases and the J gene lost 4 bases, with 17 bases spanning the gap. The CDR3 loop is CASSLLGPTGITEAFF. CDR3 in DNA: TGTGCCAGCAGCTTACTGGGGCCCACAGGGATCACTGAAGCTTTCTTT.

On this clone itself: Other nucleotide sequences in the sample specify the same CDR3. J is TRBJ2-3 and V is TRBV30; D is unclear. The V gene lost 5 bases and the J gene lost 6 bases, with 18 bases spanning the gap. Germline V gives CDR1 GTSNPN, CDR2 SVGIG (reference sequence). This CDR3 comprises 14 residues. This CDR3 is CAWSAGGPRDTQYF. As DNA, the CDR3 is TGTGCCTGGTCCGCCGGCGGTCCCAGGGATACGCAGTATTTT.

In this sample, this clone turned up a few times. CDR3 protein: CASSLATKSGPGANVLTF. The DNA for the CDR3 is TGTGCCAGCAGCTTAGCGACGAAATCAGGGCCCGGGGCCAACGTCCTGACTTTC. The V call is TRBV7-2, the J call TRBJ2-6; TRBD1 might be the D (5 bases). CDR3 length equals 18 residues. Germline lookup yields CDR1 SGHTA and CDR2 FQGNSA. The ends were cut back, 0 bases at V and 4 bases at J, with 16 bases in the middle.

The table lists this clone with a few counts. The sample has other DNA sequences that encode this CDR3 too. The chain combines TRBV29-1 with TRBJ2-3; weak D call: TRBD1 (6 bases). Trimming left V 4 bases short and J 2 bases short, with 10 bases between. The germline V gene encodes CDR1 SQVTM and CDR2 ANQGSEA. The CDR3 is made up of 13 amino acids. The CDR3 protein is CSVGTGPTDTQYF. CDR3 DNA: TGCAGCGTTGGAACAGGGCCCACAGATACGCAGTATTTT.

The chain carries TRBV9 and TRBJ1-1; D unresolved. The CDR3 spans 16 residues. CDR1 is SGDLS, CDR2 YYNGEE, per germline. The V end was cut by 0 bases, the J end by 1 base, with 13 bases between. Here the CDR3 reads CASSVGGIWRNTEAFF. In nucleotides, the CDR3 is TGTGCCAGCAGCGTAGGAGGCATTTGGAGGAACACTGAAGCTTTCTTT. Complete variable domain (other parts from reference TRBV9 and TRBJ1-1): DSGVTQTPKHLITATGQRVTLRCSPRSGDLSVYWYQQSLDQGLQFLIQYYNGEERAKGNILERFSAQQFPDLHSELNLSSLELGDSALYFCASSVGGIWRNTEAFFGQGTRLTVV.

The V gene is TRBV7-8, the J gene TRBJ1-3; D is undetermined. The CDR3 consists of 14 residues. The germline CDR1 and CDR2 sequences are SGHVS and FQNEAQ. V lost 2 bases to trimming and J lost 4 bases, with 9 bases between them. The CDR3 DNA reads TGTGCCAGCAGCTTAACCCAGAAGGGAAACACCATATATTTT. This codes for CASSLTQKGNTIYF.

In this sample, this clone turned up a few times. The rearrangement uses TRBV27 and TRBJ1-5, with TRBD1 matching 8 bases. This CDR3 has 14 residues. V shed 6 bases, J shed 5 bases, and the junction held 6 bases outside the gene matches. Germline-derived CDR1 and CDR2 are MNHEY and SMNVEV (reference sequence). As DNA, the CDR3 is TGTGCCAGCAGGGGTACAGGGGGATATCAGCCCCAGCATTTT. Translated: CASRGTGGYQPQHF.

A few counts support this clone. The rearrangement joins TRBV10-3 to TRBJ1-1; tentative D call: TRBD1 (6 bases). Trimming removed 2 bases from V and 0 bases from J, with 10 bases in between. The CDR3 runs to 15 residues. In germline, CDR1 is ENHRY, CDR2 SYGVKD. The CDR3 is CAISEQGGLNTEAFF. CDR3 sequence (DNA): TGTGCCATCAGTGAGCAAGGGGGGCTGAACACTGAAGCTTTCTTT.

This clone was seen only a few times. The chain uses TRBV23-1 and TRBJ2-7; TRBD1 matches at 9 bases. TRBV23-1 is identified as an open reading frame with a role that is uncertain. The CDR3 sequence is 18 residues long. Germline trimming cut 0 bases from V and 0 bases from J; bases unmatched to any gene: 9. The CDR3 DNA reads as TGCGCCAGCAGTCAATCGGGGGGAAGGGACAGGGTCTCCTACGAGCAGTACGTC. This gives the protein CASSQSGGRDRVSYEQYV.

This clone was seen only a few times. J is TRBJ1-5 and V is TRBV29-1; unclear D gene. The CDR3 is 12 amino acids. The V end was cut by 7 bases, the J end by 3 bases, with 10 bases between. The germline V gene has CDR1 SQVTM and CDR2 ANQGSEA. The CDR3 region is CSAGVNNQPQHF. The CDR3 nucleotides read TGCAGCGCCGGAGTCAACAATCAGCCCCAGCATTTT.

This chain connects TRBV29-1 to TRBJ2-3, with 9 positions matching TRBD1. Looked up from germline, CDR1 is SQVTM and CDR2 is ANQGSEA. This CDR3 comprises 15 residues. The V and J ends lost 7 bases and 1 base, in that order; junction bases with no gene match: 9. The CDR3 nucleotides are TGCAGCGCCGGCGCCCGGGACAGGGGCACAGATACGCAGTATTTT. It encodes CSAGARDRGTDTQYF.

The chain carries TRBV6-5 and TRBJ2-1; 10 positions match TRBD1. V lost 5 bases, J lost 2 bases, and 3 bases stayed unmatched. Looked up from germline, CDR1 is MNHEY and CDR2 is SVGAGI. The CDR3 contains 15 residues. The CDR3 protein is CASSRDRGPYNEQFF. In nucleotides, the CDR3 is TGTGCCAGCAGTCGGGACAGGGGACCCTACAATGAGCAGTTCTTC.

This clone came up a few times. Other nucleotide sequences in the sample specify the same CDR3. The chain is built from TRBV29-1 and TRBJ2-1; 8 nucleotides align to TRBD2. V shed 5 bases, J shed 10 bases, and the junction held 1 base outside the gene matches. This CDR3 comprises 10 residues. Germline CDR1 SQVTM, CDR2 ANQGSEA. The DNA of the CDR3 is TGCAGCGTTCGGGGGGGGGAGCAGTTCTTC. It is translated as CSVRGGEQFF.

V is TRBV18 and J is TRBJ2-1; TRBD2 is a possible D gene (5 bases). Germline V gives CDR1 KGHSH, CDR2 LQKENI. With 3 bases removed from V and 3 bases from J, the gap between germline ends came to 9 bases. This CDR3 comprises 14 residues. In DNA form, the CDR3 reads TGTGCCAGCTCACCGTGGACTGACTACAATGAGCAGTTCTTC. This encodes CASSPWTDYNEQFF.

This clone was detected only a few times. The CDR3 DNA follows: TGCGCCAGCAGCCAAATCGTGTATAGCAATCAGCCCCAGCATTTT. It yields the protein CASSQIVYSNQPQHF. The chain is built from TRBV4-1 and TRBJ1-5, with D uncertain. The ends were cut back, 2 bases at V and 0 bases at J, with 8 bases in the middle. The CDR3 has 15 amino acids. Germline assignment: CDR1 MGHRA and CDR2 YSYEKL.

This chain connects TRBV28 to TRBJ2-4, with a tentative D call TRBD1 (6 bases). Germline CDR1 reads MDHEN; CDR2 reads SYDVKM. There are 15 residues in the CDR3. Trimming shortened V by 3 bases and J by 5 bases, and 14 bases separated the two germline ends. CDR3 nucleotides: TGTGCCAGCAGTTTCTTAGGGGCAGGGGAAAACATTCAGTACTTC. Amino acids: CASSFLGAGENIQYF. Combining the CDR3 with reference TRBV28 and TRBJ2-4 gives the whole variable domain DVKVTQSSRYLVKRTGEKVFLECVQDMDHENMFWYRQDPGLGLRLIYFSYDVKMKEKGDIPEGYSVSREKKERFSLILESASTNQTSMYLCASSFLGAGENIQYFGAGTRLSVL.

This clone came up a few times. The chain couples TRBV19 to TRBJ2-1; TRBD1 matches 8 bases. Germline V gene lookup returns CDR1 LNHDA and CDR2 SQIVND (reference sequence). The CDR3 covers 17 residues. J was trimmed by 2 bases and V by 7 bases; bases with no gene match: 13. Here the CDR3 DNA reads TGTGCCAGTACCCCGACCAAGACAGGGGTCGCCTACAATGAGCAGTTCTTC. It codes for CASTPTKTGVAYNEQFF.

A note on this clone: Different DNA sequences within this sample yield the same CDR3. This chain connects TRBV30 to TRBJ2-1; 7 bases agree with TRBD1. The ends lost 5 bases at V and 5 bases at J; junction bases unmatched: 12. Germline V gene lookup returns CDR1 GTSNPN and CDR2 SVGIG (reference sequence). This CDR3 comprises 15 residues. CDR3 region: CAWGGTALGDNEQFF. The CDR3 coding sequence is TGTGCCTGGGGTGGGACAGCCTTAGGGGACAATGAGCAGTTCTTC.

This clone was recorded a few times. The V and J genes are TRBV25-1 and TRBJ2-2, with unresolved D. Trimming pared 7 bases from V and 1 base from J, leaving 10 bases between. Germline V CDR1 and CDR2: MGHDK, SYGVNS. The CDR3 runs 14 residues. CDR3 sequence (DNA): TGTGCCAGCACTCCCCGCATGAACACCGGGGAGCTGTTTTTT. It yields the protein CASTPRMNTGELFF. The full variable domain, completed using reference TRBV25-1 and TRBJ2-2, is EADIYQTPRYLVIGTGKKITLECSQTMGHDKMYWYQQDPGMELHLIHYSYGVNSTEKGDLSSESTVSRIRTEHFPLTLESARPSHTSQYLCASTPRMNTGELFFGEGSRLTVL.

The chain is built from TRBV15 and TRBJ2-6, with D perhaps TRBD2 (5 bases). The ends were cut back, 2 bases at V and 0 bases at J, with 8 bases in the middle. This CDR3 has 16 residues. Per germline, CDR1 LNHNV and CDR2 YYDKDF (reference sequence). CDR3 DNA: TGTGCCACCAGCAGATTCCGGGGCTCTGGGGCCAACGTCCTGACTTTC. It specifies CATSRFRGSGANVLTF.

The V call is TRBV30, the J call TRBJ1-2; tentatively, D is TRBD1 (5 bases). This CDR3 has 12 amino acids. The germline V and J ends were trimmed by 1 base and 8 bases, with 11 bases remaining between them. From germline, CDR1 is GTSNPN and CDR2 SVGIG (reference sequence). CDR3 sequence reads: CAWSESEGGYTF. The CDR3 DNA reads TGTGCCTGGAGTGAATCCGAGGGGGGCTACACCTTC.